This T cell receptor beta chain was profiled in a study of blood T cell repertoires in COVID-19. CDR3 length equals 12 residues. CDR1 is LNHDA, CDR2 SQIVND, per germline (reference sequence). V gave up 6 bases and J gave up 10 bases; unmatched junction bases: 7. Clones were read by immunoSEQ multiplex PCR, and TCRdb kept only the in-frame ones, dropping some. Altogether roughly 73,000 clones are present, more than 75% being singletons, with the ten largest covering roughly 15%. The TCR was taken from a human donor in a cohort sampled during active COVID-19. The gene calls are TRBV19 and TRBJ2-3; the match to TRBD2 covers 7 bases. The specimen sequenced was peripheral blood. The CDR3 coding sequence is TGTGCCAGTAGCCCTGGTGCGGGGGCGCAGTATTTT. This translates into CASSPGAGAQYF.